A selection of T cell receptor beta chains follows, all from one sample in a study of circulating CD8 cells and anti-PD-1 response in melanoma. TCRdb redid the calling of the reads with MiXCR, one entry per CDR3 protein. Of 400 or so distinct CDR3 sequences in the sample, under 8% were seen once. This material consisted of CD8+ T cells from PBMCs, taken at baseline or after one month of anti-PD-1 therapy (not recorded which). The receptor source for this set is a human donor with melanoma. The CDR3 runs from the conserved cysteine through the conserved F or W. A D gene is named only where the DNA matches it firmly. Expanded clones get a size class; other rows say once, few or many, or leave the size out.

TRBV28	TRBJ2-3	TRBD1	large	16	TGTGCCAGCAGTCAACTGCTAGGGACAGCAACAGATACGCAGTATTTT	CASSQLLGTATDTQYF
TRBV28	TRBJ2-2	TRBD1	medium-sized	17	TGTGCCAGCAGCTCCAAAGTAAACAGGGGAGAAACCGGGGAGCTGTTTTTT	CASSSKVNRGETGELFF
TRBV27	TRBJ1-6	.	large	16	TGTGCCAGCAGTTTATCGTTCGGGCGAGGGGATTCACCCCTCCACTTT	CASSLSFGRGDSPLHF
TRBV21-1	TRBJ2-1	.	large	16	TGTGCCAGCAGCAAATGTAGACAGGTGGACCTGAATGAGCAGTTCTTC	CASSKCRQVDLNEQFF
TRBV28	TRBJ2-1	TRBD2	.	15	TGTGCCAGCAGTCTACTAGCGGGAGGTGGAAATGAGCAGTTCTTC	CASSLLAGGGNEQFF
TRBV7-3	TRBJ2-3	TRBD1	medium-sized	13	TGTGCCAGCAGCCCAGGGGGAGCAGATACGCAGTATTTT	CASSPGGADTQYF
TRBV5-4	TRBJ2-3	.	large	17	TGTGCCAGCAGCCGAGGCCAGAGGTACACCAGCACAGATACGCAGTATTTT	CASSRGQRYTSTDTQYF
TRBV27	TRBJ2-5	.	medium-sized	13	TGTGCCAGCAGTTTGGAGGGAACGCAGACCCAGTACTTC	CASSLEGTQTQYF
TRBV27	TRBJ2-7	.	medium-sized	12	TGTGCCAGCACCTTCGACCCCCCCGAGCAGTACTTC	CASTFDPPEQYF
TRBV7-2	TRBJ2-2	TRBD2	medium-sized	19	TGTGCCAGCAGCCCCCGCGGGACTAGCGGGGAGCGAGCCACCGGGGAGCTGTTTTTT	CASSPRGTSGERATGELFF
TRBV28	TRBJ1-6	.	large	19	TGTGCCAGCTGTTGTGCAGCGGGGGCAGACAGCTCCTATAATTCACCCCTCCACTTT	CASCCAAGADSSYNSPLHF
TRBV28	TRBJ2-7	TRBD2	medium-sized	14	TGTGCCAGCAGTTTAGAGGGCGGGAGTGGCGAGCAGTACTTC	CASSLEGGSGEQYF
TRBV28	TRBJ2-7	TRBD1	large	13	TGTGCCAGCACGAGACAGGGAGACTACGAGCAGTACTTC	CASTRQGDYEQYF
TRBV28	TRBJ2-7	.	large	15	TGTGCCAGCAGTTTCCTGGCCCAATCACTCTACGAGCAGTACTTC	CASSFLAQSLYEQYF
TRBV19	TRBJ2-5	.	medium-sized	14	TGTGCCAGTAGCCCGGTGGGGTTCGGAGAGACCCAGTACTTC	CASSPVGFGETQYF
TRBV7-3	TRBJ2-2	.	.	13	TGTGCCCGCAGCTTATCGGTGACCGGGGAGCTGTTTTTT	CARSLSVTGELFF
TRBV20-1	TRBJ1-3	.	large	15	TGCAGTGCTAGAGATGACACCCGCTCTGGAAACACCATATATTTT	CSARDDTRSGNTIYF
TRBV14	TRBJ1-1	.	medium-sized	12	TGTGCCAGCGTTAGTTGTGGCACTGAAGCTTTCTTT	CASVSCGTEAFF